One T cell receptor beta chain is described in this entry. Its cognate antigen is unknown. This CDR3 is built from 15 residues. V was clipped by 2 bases and J by 6 bases; unmatched bases: 5. Germline CDR1 is MNHEY and CDR2 is SVGAGI. This specimen comes from a study of OX40 agonist ivuxolimab in advanced cancers. On the study more broadly: An agonistic human IgG2 monoclonal antibody against OX40 (CD134) was given. In three patients, partial responses were observed, one with hepatocellular carcinoma and two with cutaneous melanoma.

Clones were sequenced by immunoSEQ multiplex PCR, and TCRdb holds only the in-frame ones, with some missing. The table includes around 72,000 clones, more than 75% detected once. Findings and limits, study-wide: Both blood CD4+ and CD8+ T cells showed clonal growth by week 6 at 0.1 to 3.0 mg/kg. Expanded clones tended on average to be more numerous among CD8+ T cells than CD4+.

This sequence was found in an adult with an advanced solid tumor such as melanoma, head and neck, liver or kidney cancer. This specimen consisted of CD4+ or CD8+ T cells sorted from blood, obtained in a trial of the OX40 agonist ivuxolimab. V is TRBV6-5 and J is TRBJ2-3, with 10 bases that match TRBD2. CDR3 in amino acids: CASSYLAGAPDTQYF. The CDR3 DNA follows: TGTGCCAGCAGTTACCTAGCGGGAGCCCCCGATACGCAGTATTTT.